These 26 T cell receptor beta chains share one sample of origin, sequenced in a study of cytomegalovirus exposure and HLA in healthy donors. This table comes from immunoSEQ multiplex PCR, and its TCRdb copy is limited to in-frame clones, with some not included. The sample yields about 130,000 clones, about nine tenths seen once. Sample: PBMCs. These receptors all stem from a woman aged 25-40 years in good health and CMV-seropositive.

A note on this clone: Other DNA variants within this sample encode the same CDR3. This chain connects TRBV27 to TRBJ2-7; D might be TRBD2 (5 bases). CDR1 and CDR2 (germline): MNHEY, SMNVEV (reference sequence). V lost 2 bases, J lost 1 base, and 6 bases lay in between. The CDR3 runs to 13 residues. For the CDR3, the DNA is TGTGCCAGCAGTTTAACGGGGTCCTACGAGCAGTACTTC. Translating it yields CASSLTGSYEQYF.

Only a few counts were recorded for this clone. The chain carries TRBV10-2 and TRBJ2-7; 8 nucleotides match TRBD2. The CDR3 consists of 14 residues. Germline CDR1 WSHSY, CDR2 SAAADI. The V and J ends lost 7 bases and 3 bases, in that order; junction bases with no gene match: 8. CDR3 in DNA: TGCGCCAGCACCCGGGGGGCGGGGGGCTACGAGCAGTACTTC. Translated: CASTRGAGGYEQYF.

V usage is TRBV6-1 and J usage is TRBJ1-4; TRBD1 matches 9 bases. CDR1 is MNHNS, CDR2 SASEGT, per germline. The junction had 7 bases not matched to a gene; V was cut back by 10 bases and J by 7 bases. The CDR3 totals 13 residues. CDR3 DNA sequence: TGTGCCACCAACAGGGGGCTGGGTGAAAAACTGTTTTTT. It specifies CATNRGLGEKLFF.

CDR3 in amino acids: CASSGRLAGASNEQFF. DNA of the CDR3: TGCGCCAGCAGCGGTAGACTAGCGGGGGCAAGCAATGAGCAGTTCTTC. The V call is TRBV5-1, the J call TRBJ2-1; TRBD2 aligns across 12 bases. Unmatched junction bases numbered 8, after V lost 4 bases and J lost 6 bases. The CDR3 runs 16 residues. Germline assignment: CDR1 SGHRS and CDR2 YFSETQ.

The CDR3 loop reads CASSLSRGDRVDTGELFF. The CDR3 DNA is TGTGCCAGCAGTTTATCGAGGGGGGACAGGGTGGACACCGGGGAGCTGTTTTTT. The chain links TRBV27 to TRBJ2-2; 9 bases are a match to TRBD1. Germline CDR1 MNHEY, CDR2 SMNVEV (reference sequence). The CDR3 is 18 amino acids. The V gene end was trimmed by 0 bases and the J gene end by 3 bases; junction bases not matched to a gene: 8.

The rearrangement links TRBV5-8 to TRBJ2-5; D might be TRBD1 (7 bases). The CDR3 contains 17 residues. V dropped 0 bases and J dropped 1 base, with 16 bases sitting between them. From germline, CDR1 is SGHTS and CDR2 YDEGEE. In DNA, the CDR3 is TGTGCCAGCAGCTTGGGTCTCAGGGGGGCCGGCCAAGAGACCCAGTACTTC. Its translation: CASSLGLRGAGQETQYF.

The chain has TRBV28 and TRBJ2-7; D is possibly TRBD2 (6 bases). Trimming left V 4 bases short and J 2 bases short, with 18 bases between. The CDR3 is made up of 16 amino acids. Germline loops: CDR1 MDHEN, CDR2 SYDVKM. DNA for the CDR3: TGTGCCAGCAGTTCCCCGGGCGTGGGACTGCCCTACGAGCAGTACTTC. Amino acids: CASSSPGVGLPYEQYF.

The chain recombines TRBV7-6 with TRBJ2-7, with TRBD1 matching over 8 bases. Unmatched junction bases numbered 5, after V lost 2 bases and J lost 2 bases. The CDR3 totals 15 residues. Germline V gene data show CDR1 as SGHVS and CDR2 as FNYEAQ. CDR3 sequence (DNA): TGTGCCAGCAGCTTATGGCCGGGACAGGCCTACGAGCAGTACTTC. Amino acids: CASSLWPGQAYEQYF.

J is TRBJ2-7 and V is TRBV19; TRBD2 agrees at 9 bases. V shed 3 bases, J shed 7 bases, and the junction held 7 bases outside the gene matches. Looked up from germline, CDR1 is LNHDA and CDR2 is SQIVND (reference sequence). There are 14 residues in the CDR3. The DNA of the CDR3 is TGTGCCAGTAGTATGGTAGCGGGAGCCCCGGAGCAGTACTTC. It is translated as CASSMVAGAPEQYF. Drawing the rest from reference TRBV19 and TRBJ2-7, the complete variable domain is DGGITQSPKYLFRKEGQNVTLSCEQNLNHDAMYWYRQDPGQGLRLIYYSQIVNDFQKGDIAEGYSVSREKKESFPLTVTSAQKNPTAFYLCASSMVAGAPEQYFGPGTRLTVT.

The CDR3 DNA sequence: TGCGCCAGCACCGTGAACACCGGGGAGCTGTTTTTT. As protein: CASTVNTGELFF. This chain connects TRBV5-1 to TRBJ2-2; no firm D call. Germline V gene lookup returns CDR1 SGHRS and CDR2 YFSETQ. The CDR3 sequence is 12 residues long. V lost 6 bases and J lost 1, with 4 bases in between.

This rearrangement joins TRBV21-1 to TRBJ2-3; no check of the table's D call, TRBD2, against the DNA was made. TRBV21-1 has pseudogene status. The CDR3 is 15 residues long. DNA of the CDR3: TGTGCCAGCAGCAGGCGGGACGGCATCACAGATACGCAGTATTTT. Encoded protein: CASSRRDGITDTQYF.

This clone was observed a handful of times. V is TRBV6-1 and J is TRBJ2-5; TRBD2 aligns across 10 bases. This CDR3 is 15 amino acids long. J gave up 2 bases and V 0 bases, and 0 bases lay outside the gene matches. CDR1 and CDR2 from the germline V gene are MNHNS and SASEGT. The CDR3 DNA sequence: TGTGCCAGCAGTGAAGCTAGCGGGGGGCAAGAGACCCAGTACTTC. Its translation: CASSEASGGQETQYF.

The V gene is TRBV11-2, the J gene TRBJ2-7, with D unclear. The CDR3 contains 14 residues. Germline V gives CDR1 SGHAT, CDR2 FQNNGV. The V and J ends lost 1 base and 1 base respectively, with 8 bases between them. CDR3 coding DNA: TGTGCCAGCAGCTTAGTGGGCAGGTCCTACGAGCAGTACTTC. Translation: CASSLVGRSYEQYF.

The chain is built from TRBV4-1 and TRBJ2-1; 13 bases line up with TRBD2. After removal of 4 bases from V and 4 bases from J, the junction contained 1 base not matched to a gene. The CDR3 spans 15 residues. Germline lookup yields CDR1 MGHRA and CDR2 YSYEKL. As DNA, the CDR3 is TGCGCCAGCAGCCCGACTAGCGGGGGGTACAATGAGCAGTTCTTC. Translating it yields CASSPTSGGYNEQFF.

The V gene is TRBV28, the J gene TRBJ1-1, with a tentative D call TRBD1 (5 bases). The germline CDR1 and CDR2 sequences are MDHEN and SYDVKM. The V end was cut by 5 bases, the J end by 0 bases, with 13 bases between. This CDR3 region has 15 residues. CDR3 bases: TGTGCCAGCAGTGGAGTCGGGACTATGAACACTGAAGCTTTCTTT. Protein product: CASSGVGTMNTEAFF. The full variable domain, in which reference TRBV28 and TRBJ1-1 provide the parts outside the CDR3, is DVKVTQSSRYLVKRTGEKVFLECVQDMDHENMFWYRQDPGLGLRLIYFSYDVKMKEKGDIPEGYSVSREKKERFSLILESASTNQTSMYLCASSGVGTMNTEAFFGQGTRLTVV.

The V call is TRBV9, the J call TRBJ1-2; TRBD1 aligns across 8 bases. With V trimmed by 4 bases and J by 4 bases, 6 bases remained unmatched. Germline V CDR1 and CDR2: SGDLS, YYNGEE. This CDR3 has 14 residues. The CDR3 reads CASSSGQGGYGYTF. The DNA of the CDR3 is TGTGCCAGCAGCTCAGGACAGGGTGGCTATGGCTACACCTTC.

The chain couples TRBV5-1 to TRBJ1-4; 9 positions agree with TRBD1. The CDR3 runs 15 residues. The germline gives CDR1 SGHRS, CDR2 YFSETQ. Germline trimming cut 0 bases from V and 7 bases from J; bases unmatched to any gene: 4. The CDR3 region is CASSLGDRGTEKLFF. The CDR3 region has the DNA TGCGCCAGCAGCTTGGGCGACAGGGGGACTGAAAAACTGTTTTTT.

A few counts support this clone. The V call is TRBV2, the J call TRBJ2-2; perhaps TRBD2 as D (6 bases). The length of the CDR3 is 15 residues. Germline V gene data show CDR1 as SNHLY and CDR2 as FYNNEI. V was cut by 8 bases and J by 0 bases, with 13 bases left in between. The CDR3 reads CASGTHPANTGELFF. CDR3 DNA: TGTGCCAGCGGGACTCACCCTGCGAACACCGGGGAGCTGTTTTTT.

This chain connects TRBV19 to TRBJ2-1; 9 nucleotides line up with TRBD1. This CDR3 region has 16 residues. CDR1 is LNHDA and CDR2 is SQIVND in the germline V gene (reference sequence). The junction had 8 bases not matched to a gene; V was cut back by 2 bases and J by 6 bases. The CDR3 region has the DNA TGTGCCAGTAGTATAACAGGGGGCCTTTCGTCCAATGAGCAGTTCTTC. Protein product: CASSITGGLSSNEQFF.

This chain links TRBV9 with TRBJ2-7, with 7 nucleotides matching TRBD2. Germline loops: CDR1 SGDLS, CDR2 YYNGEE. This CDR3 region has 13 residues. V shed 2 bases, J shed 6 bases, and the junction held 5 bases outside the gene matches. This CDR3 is CASSVGGVGEQYF. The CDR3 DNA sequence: TGTGCCAGCAGCGTGGGAGGGGTCGGCGAGCAGTACTTC.

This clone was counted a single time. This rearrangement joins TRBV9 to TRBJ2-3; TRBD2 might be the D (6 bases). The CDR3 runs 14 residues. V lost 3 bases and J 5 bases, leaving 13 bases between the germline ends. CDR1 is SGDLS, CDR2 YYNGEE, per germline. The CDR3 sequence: CASSGGDPGDTQYF. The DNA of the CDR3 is TGTGCCAGCAGCGGGGGGGATCCGGGAGATACGCAGTATTTT. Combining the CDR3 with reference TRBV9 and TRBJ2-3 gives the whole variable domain DSGVTQTPKHLITATGQRVTLRCSPRSGDLSVYWYQQSLDQGLQFLIQYYNGEERAKGNILERFSAQQFPDLHSELNLSSLELGDSALYFCASSGGDPGDTQYFGPGTRLTVL.

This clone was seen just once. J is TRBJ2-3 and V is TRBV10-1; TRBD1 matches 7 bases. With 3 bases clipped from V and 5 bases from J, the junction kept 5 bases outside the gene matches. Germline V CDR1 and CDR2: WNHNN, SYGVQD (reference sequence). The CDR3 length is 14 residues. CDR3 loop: CASSDRTGQDTQYF. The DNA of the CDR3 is TGCGCCAGCAGTGACCGGACAGGTCAAGATACGCAGTATTTT.

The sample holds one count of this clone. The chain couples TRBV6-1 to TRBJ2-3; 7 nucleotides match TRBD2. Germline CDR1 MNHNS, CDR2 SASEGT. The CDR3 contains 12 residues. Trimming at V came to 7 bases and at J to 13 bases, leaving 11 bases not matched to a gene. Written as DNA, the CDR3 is TGTGCCAGCAACTTCCGCGGGAGTGGGGAGTATTTT. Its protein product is CASNFRGSGEYF.

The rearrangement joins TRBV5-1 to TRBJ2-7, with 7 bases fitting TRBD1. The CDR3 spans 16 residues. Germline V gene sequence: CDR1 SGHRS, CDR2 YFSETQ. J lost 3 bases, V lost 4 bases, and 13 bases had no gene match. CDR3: CASSLGTVPLYYEQYF. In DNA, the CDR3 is TGCGCCAGCAGCCTCGGGACAGTGCCTTTATACTACGAGCAGTACTTC.

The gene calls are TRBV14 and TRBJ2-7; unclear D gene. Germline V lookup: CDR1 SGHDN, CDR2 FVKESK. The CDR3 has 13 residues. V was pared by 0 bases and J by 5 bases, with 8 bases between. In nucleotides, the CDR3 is TGTGCCAGCAGCCAAGATCGCGCGAACGAGCAGTACTTC. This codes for CASSQDRANEQYF. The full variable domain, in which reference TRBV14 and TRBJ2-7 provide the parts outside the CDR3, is EAGVTQFPSHSVIEKGQTVTLRCDPISGHDNLYWYRRVMGKEIKFLLHFVKESKQDESGMPNNRFLAERTGGTYSTLKVQPAELEDSGVYFCASSQDRANEQYFGPGTRLTVT.

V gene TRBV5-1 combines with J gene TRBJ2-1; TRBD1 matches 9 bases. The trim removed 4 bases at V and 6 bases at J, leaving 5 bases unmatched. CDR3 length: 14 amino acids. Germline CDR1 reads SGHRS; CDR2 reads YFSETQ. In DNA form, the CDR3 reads TGCGCCAGCAGCCGGGACAGGGCATCCAATGAGCAGTTCTTC. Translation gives CASSRDRASNEQFF.